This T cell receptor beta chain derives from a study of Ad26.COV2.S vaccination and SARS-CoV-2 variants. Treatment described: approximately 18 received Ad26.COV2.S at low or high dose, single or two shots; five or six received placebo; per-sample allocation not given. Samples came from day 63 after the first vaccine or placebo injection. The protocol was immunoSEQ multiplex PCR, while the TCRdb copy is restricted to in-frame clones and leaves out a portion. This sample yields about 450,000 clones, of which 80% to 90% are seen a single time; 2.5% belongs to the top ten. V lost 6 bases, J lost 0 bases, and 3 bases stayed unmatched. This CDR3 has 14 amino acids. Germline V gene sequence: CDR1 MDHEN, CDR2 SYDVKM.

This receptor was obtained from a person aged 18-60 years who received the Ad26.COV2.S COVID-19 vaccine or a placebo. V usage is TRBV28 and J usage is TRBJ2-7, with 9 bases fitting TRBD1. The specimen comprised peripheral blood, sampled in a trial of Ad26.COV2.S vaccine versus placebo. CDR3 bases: TGTGCCAGCAGGAGGACAGGGGCCTCCTACGAGCAGTACTTC. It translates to CASRRTGASYEQYF.